Listed here are 5 T cell receptor beta chains from one sample, sequenced in a study of metastatic and nonmetastatic thyroid tumors. Thyroid surgery had not been preceded by any treatment in any patient. TCRdb ran MiXCR on the PCR reads. The sample records some 93,000 clones, about an eighth being singletons. Sequenced sample: blood. These TCRs come from a female donor with papillary thyroid cancer or a benign thyroid nodule (not recorded which). Some clones in this sample may be carry-over from other donors' samples.

This clone was counted many times. The chain recombines TRBV19 with TRBJ1-1; TRBD1 is a possible D gene (6 bases). The V gene's germline CDR1 is LNHDA and CDR2 SQIVND (reference sequence). V lost 8 bases and J 4 bases, leaving 23 bases between the germline ends. The CDR3 has 16 residues. DNA for the CDR3: TGTGCCAGTCCCCCTCGGGGGGACATCGCATTCACTGAAGCTTTCTTT. This translates into CASPPRGDIAFTEAFF.

This clone was counted ten times or more. V is TRBV19 and J is TRBJ1-2; 9 bases are a match to TRBD1. This CDR3 has 15 amino acids. After removal of 7 bases from V and 4 bases from J, the junction contained 10 bases not matched to a gene. Looked up from germline, CDR1 is LNHDA and CDR2 is SQIVND (reference sequence). The CDR3 is CASTLGDRAPYGYTF. Written as DNA, the CDR3 is TGTGCCAGTACCCTGGGGGACAGGGCCCCCTATGGCTACACCTTC.

This clone was seen at least ten times. V usage is TRBV7-3 and J usage is TRBJ2-6, with D possibly TRBD1 on 6 matching bases. Germline CDR1 and CDR2: SGHTA and FQGTGA. The CDR3 contains 18 residues. V was cut by 0 bases and J by 0 bases, with 12 bases left in between. CDR3 DNA: TGTGCCAGCAGCTTAACCGGAACAGGGAGCTCTGGGGCCAACGTCCTGACTTTC. Protein sequence: CASSLTGTGSSGANVLTF.

This clone showed up just a few times. The chain has TRBV27 and TRBJ1-1; 7 bases map to TRBD1. Germline V gene lookup returns CDR1 MNHEY and CDR2 SMNVEV (reference sequence). J gave up 4 bases and V 3 bases, and 2 bases lay outside the gene matches. The CDR3 contains 13 residues. In DNA, the CDR3 is TGTGCCAGCAGTTTTCAGGGGGGCACTGAAGCTTTCTTT. Encoded protein: CASSFQGGTEAFF.

The table lists this clone with many counts. This chain joins TRBV2 and TRBJ1-2; D unresolved. There are 15 residues in the CDR3. Trimming stripped 0 bases from V and 0 bases from J, with 8 bases between. The germline V gene encodes CDR1 SNHLY and CDR2 FYNNEI. The CDR3 region is CASSEARSPNYGYTF. The CDR3, as DNA: TGTGCCAGCAGTGAAGCTCGATCACCTAACTATGGCTACACCTTC.